This paragraph reports one TCR beta chain. Its antigen specificity is not known. These data are taken from a study of CXCR3-negative and CXCR3-positive naive CD8 T cells (dated by TCRdb to about 2019). At the level of the whole study: In total, some 130 million TRB reads were obtained, corresponding to roughly 1.5 +/- 0.3 million reads per library. Data from fewer than 12 donors, pooled across two independent experiments, went into the diversity and physicochemical repertoire analyses. Naive subsets from five or six donors and memory cells from 3 donors were included in the TRBV-TRBJ cluster analysis.

For every CD8+ T cell subset, some 310,000 cells were flow-sorted straight into RLT lysis buffer, and each subset was sorted in triplicate. To exclude memory contaminants, naive CD8+ T cells were stringently defined as CD45RO-CCR7+CD27+CD95-. Using standard density gradient centrifugation, peripheral blood mononuclear cells were isolated from buffy coats. Naive CXCR3-negative and CXCR3-positive CD8+ T cells were flow-sorted using a FACSAria III. Total RNA was extracted from sorted cells with an RNeasy Mini Kit. The sequencer was a NextSeq 550. The Human TCR Profiling Kit (MiLaboratory) was used to make UMI-labeled 5' RACE TRB cDNA libraries. cDNA synthesis used the entire amount of extracted RNA, and PCR amplification then used the entire amount of cDNA produced. The libraries were made side by side, with each library going through the same number of PCR cycles. The paper's processing steps were these. About 49,000 +/- 11,000 unique UMI-labeled TRB cDNA molecules per library were extracted with MIGEC and MiXCR, with at least two reads per UMI required. On average, each library contained approximately 40,000 +/- 10,000 functional in-frame TRB CDR3 nucleotide clonotypes without stop codons. Diversity metrics, including normalized Shannon-Wiener and Chao1, were computed in VDJtools after downsampling to 5000 UMI-labeled TRB molecules per sample. VDJtools computed clonotype-size-weighted physicochemical properties of the central five CDR3 residues: interaction energy, strength, volume and Kidera factor 4. Reprocessed by TCRdb, the reads give a single entry per CDR3 protein sequence, without DNA. These V and J calls originate from TCRdb's pipeline instead of the authors' own analysis. The table of this sample itemizes roughly 55,000 distinct CDR3 sequences. Of the sample, roughly 0.59% is held by the ten largest clones.

Overall study results and their limits: Because surface CD5, which is linked to self-reactivity in mice, was comparable between the naive subsets, TCR interaction strength was also inferred from TRB CDR3 physicochemical properties. Compared with CXCR3-negative naive cells, CXCR3-positive naive cells had TRB CDR3s with higher hydrophobicity (lower Kidera factor 4), lower energy, and higher strength and volume indices. Naive CXCR3-negative and CXCR3-positive cells from the same donor showed similar TRBV-TRBJ usage, whereas memory cells showed distinct patterns. Freshly isolated PBMCs were used for most assays because CXCR3 expression went down partially after cryopreservation. Repertoire diversity was comparably high in both naive subsets but much lower in memory CD8+ T cells.

The CDR1 and CDR2 encoded by the germline V gene are SGHDN and FVKESK. The CDR3 measures 11 amino acids from cysteine to phenylalanine. The protein alone is recorded here. Sequences were obtained from naive CXCR3+ CD8+ T cells from blood. In light of the paper, this sample's cell subset or site label describes: CD45RO-CCR7+CD27+CD95- naive CD8+ T cells expressing CXCR3 (TNR3+). The rearrangement joined TRBV14 to TRBJ1-4; TCRdb reports TRBD1, a call that lacks DNA to check it against. The receptor's source is a human donor in good health. Some clones in this sample may be carry-over from other donors' samples. The CDR3 in this case is CASRQQGELFF.